One sample yielded the 23 T cell receptor beta chains listed below, sequenced in a study of blood T cell repertoires in COVID-19. Assay used: immunoSEQ multiplex PCR; TCRdb lists only in-frame clones, some missing. The table includes about 83,000 clones, roughly 82% detected once. The sequenced sample was peripheral blood. Receptor source: a woman aged 80 or over with active or convalescent COVID-19.

The V and J genes are TRBV9 and TRBJ2-1, with 8 bases lining up with TRBD2. Germline V gene lookup returns CDR1 SGDLS and CDR2 YYNGEE. The V segment lost 2 bases and the J segment 7 bases; nucleotides outside the gene matches: 5. CDR3 size: 14 residues. The CDR3 DNA is TGTGCCAGCAGCGTGGGCGGGGGGATGAATGAGCAGTTCTTC. This encodes CASSVGGGMNEQFF.

The J gene is TRBJ1-2, the V gene TRBV11-2; 8 bases are a match to TRBD1. J lost 0 bases, V lost 2 bases, and 8 bases had no gene match. The CDR3 consists of 17 residues. The germline gives CDR1 SGHAT, CDR2 FQNNGV. The CDR3: CASSLHRDRTSNYGYTF. Here the CDR3 DNA reads TGTGCCAGCAGCTTACACCGGGACAGGACATCTAACTATGGCTACACCTTC.

This rearrangement joins TRBV7-9 to TRBJ1-2, with D possibly matching TRBD1 (5 bases). The germline V and J ends were trimmed by 1 base and 5 bases, with 14 bases remaining between them. CDR1 SEHNR and CDR2 FQNEAQ come from the germline V gene (reference sequence). The CDR3 loop spans 15 amino acids. CDR3 bases: TGTGCCAGCAGCTTAGATGCGGGGCTTCGGTATGGCTACACCTTC. Translation: CASSLDAGLRYGYTF.

The chain uses TRBV5-4 and TRBJ1-2; possible D gene TRBD1, 5 bases. The length of the CDR3 is 16 residues. Looked up from germline, CDR1 is SGHNT and CDR2 is YYREEE (reference sequence). Trimming left V 4 bases short and J 1 base short, with 17 bases between. CDR3 residues: CASSPSGGADNYGYTF. The CDR3 DNA follows: TGTGCCAGCAGCCCGTCGGGAGGGGCCGATAACTATGGCTACACCTTC.

This clone was picked up one time. This rearrangement joins TRBV30 to TRBJ2-7; 10 bases align to TRBD1. Germline lookup yields CDR1 GTSNPN and CDR2 SVGIG (reference sequence). J lost 3 bases, V lost 0 bases, and 5 bases had no gene match. The CDR3 length is 15 residues. CDR3 sequence reads: CAWSVRDRGIYEQYF. Written as DNA, the CDR3 is TGTGCCTGGAGTGTCCGGGACAGGGGTATCTACGAGCAGTACTTC.

The chain employs TRBV5-6 and TRBJ2-1, with 13 bases matching TRBD2. Looked up from germline, CDR1 is SGHDT and CDR2 is YYEEEE. The CDR3 is 17 residues long. V was clipped by 3 bases and J by 4 bases; unmatched bases: 7. The DNA of the CDR3 is TGTGCCAGCAGCTCGCAACCGGGACTAGCGGGGTACAATGAGCAGTTCTTC. It codes for CASSSQPGLAGYNEQFF.

The chain links TRBV2 to TRBJ2-7; 8 nucleotides align to TRBD2. Losses at the gene ends were 8 bases for V and 1 base for J; bases not matched to a gene: 7. Germline CDR1 and CDR2: SNHLY and FYNNEI. This CDR3 is built from 14 residues. CDR3 in amino acids: CASLSGGQSYEQYF. The CDR3 DNA sequence: TGTGCCAGCCTGAGCGGGGGCCAATCCTACGAGCAGTACTTC.

The CDR3 DNA is TGTGCCAGCAGCCATTCGGGGTTGAATGAGCAGTTCTTC. Residues: CASSHSGLNEQFF. The chain recombines TRBV3-1 (or the pseudogene TRBV3-2) with TRBJ2-1; tentatively, D is TRBD2 (5 bases). Trimming pared 3 bases from V and 7 bases from J, leaving 10 bases between. The CDR3 sequence is 13 residues long. Germline V lookup: CDR1 LGHDT, CDR2 YNNKEL (reference sequence).

V and J are TRBV19 and TRBJ2-2; D not certain. The germline V and J ends were trimmed by 5 bases and 1 base, with 5 bases remaining between them. CDR1 is LNHDA, CDR2 SQIVND, per germline (reference sequence). The CDR3 covers 13 residues. CDR3 DNA sequence: TGTGCCAGTAGTTTCATGAACACCGGGGAGCTGTTTTTT. The encoded protein is CASSFMNTGELFF.

This chain joins TRBV5-1 and TRBJ1-1; D possibly corresponds to TRBD1 (6 bases). The CDR3 is 14 amino acids. Germline CDR1 is SGHRS and CDR2 is YFSETQ. V lost 4 bases and J lost 1, with 11 bases in between. The CDR3 loop is CASSRGQSNTEAFF. Written as DNA, the CDR3 is TGCGCCAGCAGCCGCGGACAGTCGAACACTGAAGCTTTCTTT.

This clone was seen once. The chain has TRBV9 and TRBJ2-3; D unclear. V was cut by 0 bases and J by 2 bases, with 4 bases left in between. CDR1 and CDR2 (germline): SGDLS, YYNGEE. The CDR3 contains 13 residues. The CDR3 sequence is CASSVGHTDTQYF. For the CDR3, the DNA is TGTGCCAGCAGCGTAGGACACACAGATACGCAGTATTTT. The variable domain in full, completed from reference TRBV9 and TRBJ2-3, reads DSGVTQTPKHLITATGQRVTLRCSPRSGDLSVYWYQQSLDQGLQFLIQYYNGEERAKGNILERFSAQQFPDLHSELNLSSLELGDSALYFCASSVGHTDTQYFGPGTRLTVL.

CDR3 coding DNA: TGTGCCAGCAGTGCGGCACAGGGGTGGAGCACAGATACGCAGTATTTT. Protein product: CASSAAQGWSTDTQYF. This chain uses TRBV2 with TRBJ2-3, with 7 bases matching TRBD1. Trimming removed 4 bases from V and 0 bases from J; junction bases left unmatched: 7. This CDR3 comprises 16 residues. Germline V gives CDR1 SNHLY, CDR2 FYNNEI.

The chain has TRBV3-1 (or the pseudogene TRBV3-2) and TRBJ2-2; the match to TRBD1 covers 10 bases. Germline V gene sequence: CDR1 LGHDT, CDR2 YNNKEL (reference sequence). The CDR3 runs 16 residues. V lost 4 bases and J lost 4; bases outside the gene matches: 6. The CDR3 nucleotides read TGTGCCAGCAGCCCTTTTCGGACAGGGGGCACCGGGGAGCTGTTTTTT. Its protein product is CASSPFRTGGTGELFF.

The V and J genes are TRBV7-9 and TRBJ2-3; TRBD2 agrees at 7 bases. Germline values: CDR1 SEHNR, CDR2 FQNEAQ (reference sequence). This CDR3 comprises 14 residues. Trimming cost V 1 base and J 5 bases; bases outside gene matches: 3. The CDR3 bases are TGTGCCAGCAGCTTAGGACTAGCAGGAGATACGCAGTATTTT. This encodes CASSLGLAGDTQYF.

V and J are TRBV7-2 and TRBJ2-3, with 7 positions matching TRBD1. J gave up 1 base and V 5 bases, and 6 bases lay outside the gene matches. Germline assignment: CDR1 SGHTA and CDR2 FQGNSA. The CDR3 sequence is 15 residues long. The CDR3 loop is CASSPGTARTDTQYF. Written as DNA, the CDR3 is TGTGCCAGCAGCCCCGGGACAGCTCGCACAGATACGCAGTATTTT.

The rearrangement links TRBV7-9 to TRBJ2-7; D gene ambiguous. This CDR3 has 14 residues. Germline-derived CDR1 and CDR2 are SEHNR and FQNEAQ (reference sequence). Trimming left V 1 base short and J 6 bases short, with 13 bases between. The CDR3 region has the DNA TGTGCCAGCAGCTTAGACCATGTGAGTGGCGAGCAGTACTTC. Amino acid sequence: CASSLDHVSGEQYF.

This clone was seen a handful of times. The chain joins TRBV6-5 to TRBJ2-7; D is undetermined. The CDR3 sequence is 11 residues long. The V gene's germline CDR1 is MNHEY and CDR2 SVGAGI. V gave up 7 bases and J gave up 5 bases, with 9 bases separating them. This CDR3 is CASTIHHEQYF. CDR3 coding DNA: TGTGCCAGCACCATTCATCACGAGCAGTACTTC.

V usage is TRBV30 and J usage is TRBJ1-6; D is possibly TRBD1 (5 bases). Trimming took off 1 base at V and 0 bases at J, with 28 bases between the two ends. The CDR3 runs to 22 residues. The germline CDR1 and CDR2 sequences are GTSNPN and SVGIG (reference sequence). The CDR3 coding sequence is TGTGCCTGGAGTGACCCTACACCTTGGAGGGGCTCCTTAGGCTCCTATAATTCACCCCTCCACTTT. Protein product: CAWSDPTPWRGSLGSYNSPLHF.

The J gene is TRBJ1-5, the V gene TRBV6-4; no reliable D call. Germline loops: CDR1 MRHNA, CDR2 SNTAGT. The CDR3 has 13 residues. The V and J ends lost 4 bases and 3 bases respectively, with 7 bases between them. CDR3 in amino acids: CASSVGLNQPQHF. CDR3 nucleotide sequence: TGTGCCAGCAGTGTGGGCCTCAATCAGCCCCAGCATTTT.

The gene calls are TRBV3-1 (or the pseudogene TRBV3-2) and TRBJ2-5; 10 bases match TRBD2. The CDR3 loop spans 16 amino acids. The J segment lost 7 bases and the V segment lost 1 base, leaving 9 bases of the junction unmatched. CDR1 is LGHDT, CDR2 YNNKEL, per germline (reference sequence). Here the CDR3 reads CASSQVSSGGAGTQYF. In nucleotides, the CDR3 is TGTGCCAGCAGCCAAGTCTCCAGCGGGGGGGCCGGGACCCAGTACTTC.

The count of this clone is one. J is TRBJ1-4 and V is TRBV14; possible D gene TRBD1, 6 bases. The CDR3 contains 14 residues. Germline V gives CDR1 SGHDN, CDR2 FVKESK. The V and J ends lost 3 bases and 4 bases respectively, with 9 bases between them. This CDR3 is CASSQGADNEKLFF. CDR3 sequence (DNA): TGTGCCAGCAGCCAGGGGGCGGATAATGAAAAACTGTTTTTT.

V is TRBV19 and J is TRBJ2-5, with 14 nucleotides matching TRBD2. V shed 8 bases and J 3 bases; nucleotides not matched to a gene: 8. Germline-derived CDR1 and CDR2 are LNHDA and SQIVND (reference sequence). The CDR3 spans 16 residues. DNA for the CDR3: TGTGCCAGTGGCATTGGGACTAGCGGGGGAGAAGAGACCCAGTACTTC. Translation: CASGIGTSGGEETQYF.

In regard to this clone: The same CDR3 can be traced to other DNA sequences in this sample. J is TRBJ2-7 and V is TRBV6-2 or TRBV6-3; D not resolved. In germline, CDR1 is MNHEY, CDR2 SVGEGT. V was trimmed by 6 bases and J by 1 base, leaving 10 bases between them. This CDR3 contains 13 residues. CDR3 bases: TGTGCCAGCAGCTGGGCACCTTCCTACGAGCAGTACTTC. Translation gives CASSWAPSYEQYF.